These 29 T cell receptor beta chains were all obtained from the same sample, sequenced in a study of shared clonotypes between healthy human individuals. Clones were read by immunoSEQ multiplex PCR, and TCRdb kept only the in-frame ones, dropping some. Of roughly 410,000 clones listed, just over 95% are singletons. Sequenced: memory CD8+ T cells sorted from blood. The subset denotes: CD45RO+ cells pooled with CCR7-negative TemRA cells. Every receptor here comes from a man younger than 40 in good health.

This chain uses TRBV28 with TRBJ2-7; the D gene is possibly TRBD2 (5 bases). CDR3 length equals 15 residues. Germline CDR1 and CDR2: MDHEN and SYDVKM. Deletions cut 7 bases from V and 0 bases from J, with 16 bases between. The CDR3 region is CASNHLAHHSYEQYF. CDR3 sequence (DNA): TGTGCCAGCAACCACTTAGCGCACCACTCCTACGAGCAGTACTTC.

The chain uses TRBV6-5 and TRBJ1-2; D is possibly TRBD1 (5 bases). The CDR3 loop spans 13 amino acids. The germline CDR1 and CDR2 sequences are MNHEY and SVGAGI. Trimming took 5 bases from V and 4 from J, leaving 11 bases between them. CDR3 region: CASSPGPLYGYTF. As DNA, the CDR3 is TGTGCCAGCAGTCCGGGACCGCTCTATGGCTACACCTTC.

The chain couples TRBV4-1 to TRBJ2-7, with 12 bases that match TRBD2. The CDR3 has 15 residues. Germline-derived CDR1 and CDR2 are MGHRA and YSYEKL. Trimming took 3 bases from V and 7 from J; bases not matched to a gene: 7. CDR3 region: CASSHPTSGRKEQYF. Here the CDR3 DNA reads TGCGCCAGCAGCCATCCTACTAGCGGGAGGAAGGAGCAGTACTTC.

CDR3 loop: CASSLNPIVTEAFF. The CDR3 coding sequence is TGCGCCAGCAGCTTAAATCCCATTGTCACTGAAGCTTTCTTT. This rearrangement joins TRBV5-1 to TRBJ1-1; D remains unclear. The ends were cut back, 2 bases at V and 4 bases at J, with 12 bases in the middle. In germline, CDR1 is SGHRS, CDR2 YFSETQ. The CDR3 length is 14 residues.

This chain joins TRBV15 and TRBJ2-5; a possible D gene is TRBD1 (6 bases). The CDR3 totals 14 residues. Germline V gene lookup returns CDR1 LNHNV and CDR2 YYDKDF (reference sequence). V dropped 0 bases and J dropped 5 bases, with 10 bases sitting between them. CDR3 nucleotide sequence: TGTGCCACCAGCAGAGAGGGGACACGGGAGACCCAGTACTTC. Protein sequence: CATSREGTRETQYF. The full variable domain, rest sourced from reference TRBV15 and TRBJ2-5, is DAMVIQNPRYQVTQFGKPVTLSCSQTLNHNVMYWYQQKSSQAPKLLFHYYDKDFNNEADTPDNFQSRRPNTSFCFLDIRSPGLGDTAMYLCATSREGTRETQYFGPGTRLLVL.

The rearrangement uses TRBV5-4 and TRBJ2-3, with TRBD2 as a possible D gene (6 bases). V lost 1 base to trimming and J lost 2 bases, with 17 bases between them. The germline CDR1 and CDR2 sequences are SGHNT and YYREEE (reference sequence). The CDR3 covers 17 residues. The CDR3 protein is CASSLMSWRDLTDTQYF. For the CDR3, the DNA is TGTGCCAGCAGCTTGATGAGTTGGCGGGACCTCACAGATACGCAGTATTTT.

This sequence joins TRBV29-1 and TRBJ1-2; no firm D call. Germline assignment: CDR1 SQVTM and CDR2 ANQGSEA. The CDR3 extends over 12 amino acids. The V and J ends lost 4 bases and 4 bases respectively, with 10 bases between them. The CDR3 coding sequence is TGCAGCGTTGGGGCCGCTCCCTATGGCTACACCTTC. It is translated as CSVGAAPYGYTF.

As regards this clone: The junction and the germline gene differ at one end; a read error may be behind it. This chain joins TRBV6-1 and TRBJ2-7; 8 nucleotides match TRBD2. Germline lookup yields CDR1 MNHNS and CDR2 SASEGT. The CDR3 totals 16 residues. The CDR3 region is CASREALGLGLNEQYF. In DNA, the CDR3 is TGTGCCAGCCGTGAAGCGTTGGGACTAGGGCTTAACGAGCAGTACTTC.

V usage is TRBV10-1 and J usage is TRBJ2-6; D gene unclear. V lost 5 bases, J lost 5 bases, and 22 bases lay in between. Germline CDR1 and CDR2: WNHNN and SYGVQD (reference sequence). CDR3 size: 18 residues. As DNA, the CDR3 is TGCGCCAGCAGTAATTTTATGATCGCACAAAGTCGGGCCAACGTCCTGACTTTC. It translates to CASSNFMIAQSRANVLTF.

V usage is TRBV29-1 and J usage is TRBJ1-3; D gene ambiguous. V lost 0 bases, J lost 5 bases, and 5 bases lay in between. CDR1 is SQVTM, CDR2 ANQGSEA, per germline. This CDR3 spans 12 amino acids. CDR3 loop: CSVEDIRNTIYF. The CDR3, as DNA: TGCAGCGTTGAAGATATTAGAAACACCATATATTTT.

J is TRBJ1-2 and V is TRBV19, with TRBD1 identical over 8 bases. This CDR3 has 12 amino acids. CDR1 LNHDA and CDR2 SQIVND come from the germline V gene (reference sequence). The V segment lost 9 bases and the J segment 6 bases; nucleotides outside the gene matches: 6. CDR3 sequence reads: CASGQGFDGYTF. CDR3 DNA sequence: TGTGCCAGCGGACAGGGATTTGATGGCTACACCTTC.

The chain recombines TRBV9 with TRBJ2-3; 7 nucleotides agree with TRBD1. V gave up 0 bases and J gave up 2 bases; unmatched junction bases: 0. Germline V lookup: CDR1 SGDLS, CDR2 YYNGEE. The CDR3 runs to 14 residues. CDR3: CASSVEGATDTQYF. The DNA of the CDR3 is TGTGCCAGCAGCGTAGAGGGGGCCACAGATACGCAGTATTTT.

The J gene is TRBJ2-2, the V gene TRBV5-6; possibly TRBD1 for D (5 bases). This CDR3 contains 14 residues. Trimming removed 3 bases at V and 4 bases at J, with 10 bases between. CDR1 SGHDT and CDR2 YYEEEE come from the germline V gene. CDR3 sequence (DNA): TGTGCCAGCAGCTCGGACATATTCACCGGGGAGCTGTTTTTT. This translates into CASSSDIFTGELFF.

The chain links TRBV5-4 to TRBJ1-3; tentatively, D is TRBD1 (5 bases). Germline assignment: CDR1 SGHNT and CDR2 YYREEE (reference sequence). V lost 1 base and J lost 4, with 18 bases in between. CDR3 length equals 17 residues. CDR3 sequence reads: CASSLRGATPGGNTIYF. The DNA of the CDR3 is TGTGCCAGCAGCTTGCGCGGGGCTACTCCAGGAGGAAACACCATATATTTT. The entire variable domain, with the rest obtained from reference TRBV5-4 and TRBJ1-3, is as follows: ETGVTQSPTHLIKTRGQQVTLRCSSQSGHNTVSWYQQALGQGPQFIFQYYREEENGRGNFPPRFSGLQFPNYSSELNVNALELDDSALYLCASSLRGATPGGNTIYFGEGSWLTVV.

V usage is TRBV12-5 and J usage is TRBJ2-5; 8 bases match TRBD1. There are 17 residues in the CDR3. Germline CDR1 reads LGHNT; CDR2 reads FRNRAP. The V and J ends lost 1 base and 0 bases, in that order; junction bases with no gene match: 7. CDR3 loop: CASGLGGQGLYQETQYF. CDR3 bases: TGTGCTAGTGGTTTGGGCGGACAGGGTCTGTACCAAGAGACCCAGTACTTC.

The rearrangement joins TRBV29-1 to TRBJ2-7; TRBD2 aligns across 9 bases. The CDR3 has 17 amino acids. Per the germline V gene, CDR1 is SQVTM and CDR2 is ANQGSEA. The V and J ends lost 0 bases and 0 bases, in that order; junction bases with no gene match: 9. This chain's CDR3 is CSVEDPRGSGSSYEQYF. CDR3 in DNA: TGCAGCGTTGAAGATCCCCGGGGTAGCGGGAGCTCCTACGAGCAGTACTTC.

This chain joins TRBV18 and TRBJ2-5; possibly TRBD1 or TRBD2 for D (5 bases each). Trimming pared 2 bases from V and 4 bases from J, leaving 8 bases between. The CDR3 runs 13 residues. Germline loops: CDR1 KGHSH, CDR2 LQKENI. CDR3 sequence (DNA): TGTGCCAGCTCACCAGGGGCGGGAGAGACCCAGTACTTC. Its translation is CASSPGAGETQYF.

Only one count was recorded for this clone. This chain links TRBV6-1 with TRBJ2-5, with D unresolved. The V gene's germline CDR1 is MNHNS and CDR2 SASEGT. The length of the CDR3 is 12 residues. V was shortened by 2 bases and J by 5 bases, with 6 bases between the two germline ends. CDR3 nucleotides: TGTGCCAGCAGTGAATCCTGGGAGACCCAGTACTTC. Amino acid sequence: CASSESWETQYF.

The chain carries TRBV6-1 and TRBJ2-1, with D uncertain. This CDR3 has 11 amino acids. V gave up 2 bases and J gave up 8 bases, with 4 bases separating them. Per the germline V gene, CDR1 is MNHNS and CDR2 is SASEGT. The CDR3 protein is CASSEWYEQFF. CDR3 in DNA: TGTGCCAGCAGTGAATGGTATGAGCAGTTCTTC.

The chain links TRBV28 to TRBJ2-2; 16 bases map to TRBD2. Per germline, CDR1 MDHEN and CDR2 SYDVKM. The CDR3 loop spans 22 amino acids. V gave up 6 bases and J gave up 0 bases; unmatched junction bases: 16. The CDR3 spells CASRGGQLGLAGGPTNTGELFF. Here the CDR3 DNA reads TGTGCCAGCAGAGGGGGACAGCTGGGACTAGCGGGAGGGCCAACGAACACCGGGGAGCTGTTTTTT.

The chain has TRBV28 and TRBJ2-7; 9 bases are a match to TRBD2. Per germline, CDR1 MDHEN and CDR2 SYDVKM. There are 17 residues in the CDR3. The V segment lost 7 bases and the J segment 4 bases; nucleotides outside the gene matches: 17. Here the CDR3 reads CASNQLAGGGTGYEQYF. DNA for the CDR3: TGTGCCAGCAATCAACTAGCGGGTGGGGGCACCGGTTACGAGCAGTACTTC. The whole variable domain, filled in from reference TRBV28 and TRBJ2-7, reads DVKVTQSSRYLVKRTGEKVFLECVQDMDHENMFWYRQDPGLGLRLIYFSYDVKMKEKGDIPEGYSVSREKKERFSLILESASTNQTSMYLCASNQLAGGGTGYEQYFGPGTRLTVT.

V gene TRBV25-1 combines with J gene TRBJ2-5; the D gene could be TRBD1 or TRBD2 (5 bases each). V gave up 2 bases and J gave up 8 bases, with 12 bases separating them. Germline values: CDR1 MGHDK, CDR2 SYGVNS. CDR3 length: 13 amino acids. CDR3 in amino acids: CASSEGGRGTQYF. CDR3 DNA sequence: TGTGCCAGCAGTGAAGGGGGTAGAGGAACCCAGTACTTC.

DNA for the CDR3: TGTGCCAGTAGAGGACAGGGGGCCCTCCGGCGCCCCAGGGAGCAGTTCTTC. Protein: CASRGQGALRRPREQFF. This chain links TRBV27 with TRBJ2-1; 11 bases fit TRBD1. The CDR3 is 17 amino acids. Germline V lookup: CDR1 MNHEY, CDR2 SMNVEV (reference sequence). V was clipped by 9 bases and J by 10 bases; unmatched bases: 20.

A word on this clone: At the DNA level, this CDR3 is encoded by other sequences in the same sample as well. The chain employs TRBV20-1 and TRBJ1-2; 7 bases match TRBD1. Trimming removed 4 bases from V and 6 bases from J; junction bases left unmatched: 2. The CDR3 length is 11 residues. Per the germline V gene, CDR1 is DFQATT and CDR2 is SNEGSKA (reference sequence). The CDR3 spells CSATTGNGYTF. CDR3 coding DNA: TGCAGTGCTACGACAGGGAATGGCTACACCTTC.

The rearrangement links TRBV6-1 to TRBJ1-2; TRBD1 agrees at 12 bases. The CDR3 runs 13 residues. J gave up 7 bases and V 6 bases, and 3 bases lay outside the gene matches. The germline gives CDR1 MNHNS, CDR2 SASEGT. As DNA, the CDR3 is TGTGCCAGCAGGGGGACAGGGGGCTCTGGCTACACCTTC. Translation: CASRGTGGSGYTF.

This chain connects TRBV19 to TRBJ2-1, with 10 bases lining up with TRBD2. The CDR3 consists of 15 residues. With V trimmed by 4 bases and J by 2 bases, 2 bases remained unmatched. The germline V gene has CDR1 LNHDA and CDR2 SQIVND (reference sequence). For the CDR3, the DNA is TGTGCCAGTAGTAGGCTAGCGGGGGCCTACAATGAGCAGTTCTTC. Translated: CASSRLAGAYNEQFF.

DNA for the CDR3: TGCGCCAGCAGCTGGGGACAGGGAGGGCTCTATGGCTACACCTTC. As protein: CASSWGQGGLYGYTF. The chain employs TRBV5-1 and TRBJ1-2; 9 nucleotides line up with TRBD1. This CDR3 is 15 amino acids long. The V and J ends lost 3 bases and 4 bases, in that order; junction bases with no gene match: 7. CDR1 is SGHRS and CDR2 is YFSETQ in the germline V gene.

The chain couples TRBV27 to TRBJ2-1, with a possible D match to TRBD2 (5 bases). The CDR3 is 14 amino acids. V was pared by 2 bases and J by 0 bases, with 5 bases between. In germline, CDR1 is MNHEY, CDR2 SMNVEV (reference sequence). This CDR3 reads CASSLAGSYNEQFF. CDR3 DNA sequence: TGTGCCAGCAGTTTAGCGGGCTCCTACAATGAGCAGTTCTTC.

In this sample, this clone turned up once. The chain uses TRBV6-4 and TRBJ2-3, with unresolved D. The V end lost 3 bases, the J end lost 0 bases, and 7 bases lay between the germline ends. The germline gives CDR1 MRHNA, CDR2 SNTAGT. There are 14 residues in the CDR3. The CDR3 sequence is CASSESLSTDTQYF. The CDR3 DNA reads TGTGCCAGCAGTGAGAGTCTTAGCACAGATACGCAGTATTTT.